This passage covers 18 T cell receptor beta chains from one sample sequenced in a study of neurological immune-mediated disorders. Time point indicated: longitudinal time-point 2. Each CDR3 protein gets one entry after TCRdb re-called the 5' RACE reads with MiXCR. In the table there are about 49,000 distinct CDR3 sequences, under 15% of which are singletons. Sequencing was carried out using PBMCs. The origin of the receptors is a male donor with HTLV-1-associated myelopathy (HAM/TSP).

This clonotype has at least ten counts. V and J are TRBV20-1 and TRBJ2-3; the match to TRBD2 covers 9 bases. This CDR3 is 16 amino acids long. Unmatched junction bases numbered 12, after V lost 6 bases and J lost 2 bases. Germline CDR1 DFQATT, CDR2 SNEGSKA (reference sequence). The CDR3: CSATRPAGGNTDTQYF. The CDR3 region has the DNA TGCAGTGCGACCCGACCAGCGGGGGGAAACACAGATACGCAGTATTTT.

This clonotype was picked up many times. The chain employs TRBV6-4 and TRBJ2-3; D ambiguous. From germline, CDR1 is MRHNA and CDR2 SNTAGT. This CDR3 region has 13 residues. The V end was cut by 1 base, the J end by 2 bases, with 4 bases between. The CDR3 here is CASSDLSTDTQYF. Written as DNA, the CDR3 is TGTGCCAGCAGTGACTTGTCCACAGATACGCAGTATTTT.

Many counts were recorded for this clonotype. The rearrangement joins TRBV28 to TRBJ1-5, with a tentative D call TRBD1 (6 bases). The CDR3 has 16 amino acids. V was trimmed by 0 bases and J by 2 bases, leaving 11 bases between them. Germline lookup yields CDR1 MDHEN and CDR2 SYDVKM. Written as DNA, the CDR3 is TGTGCCAGCAGTTTATGGCAGGGGATGGGCAATCAGCCCCAGCATTTT. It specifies CASSLWQGMGNQPQHF.

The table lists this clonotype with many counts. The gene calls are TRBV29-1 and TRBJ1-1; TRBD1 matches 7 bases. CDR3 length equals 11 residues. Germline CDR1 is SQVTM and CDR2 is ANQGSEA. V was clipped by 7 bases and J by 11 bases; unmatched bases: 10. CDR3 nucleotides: TGCAGCGGGAGACAGGGATGGAATGCTTTCTTT. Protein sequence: CSGRQGWNAFF.

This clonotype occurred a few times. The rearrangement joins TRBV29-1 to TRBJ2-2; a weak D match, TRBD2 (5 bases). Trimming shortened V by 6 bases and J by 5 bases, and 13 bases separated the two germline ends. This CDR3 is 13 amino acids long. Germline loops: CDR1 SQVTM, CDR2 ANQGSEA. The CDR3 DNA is TGCAGCGTAAAACTAGGAGGTACCGGGGAGCTGTTTTTT. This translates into CSVKLGGTGELFF.

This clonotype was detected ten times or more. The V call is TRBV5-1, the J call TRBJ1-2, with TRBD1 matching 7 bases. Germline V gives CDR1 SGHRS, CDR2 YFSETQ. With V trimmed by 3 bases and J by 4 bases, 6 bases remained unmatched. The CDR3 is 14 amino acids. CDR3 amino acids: CASSSRGQGYGYTF. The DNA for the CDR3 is TGCGCCAGCAGCTCGAGGGGGCAGGGCTATGGCTACACCTTC.

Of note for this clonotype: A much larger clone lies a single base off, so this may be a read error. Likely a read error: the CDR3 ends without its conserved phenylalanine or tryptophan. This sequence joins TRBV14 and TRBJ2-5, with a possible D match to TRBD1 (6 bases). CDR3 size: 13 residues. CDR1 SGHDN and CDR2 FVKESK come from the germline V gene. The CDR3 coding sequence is TGTGCCAGCAGCCGGGGACACGGAGAGACGCAGTACGTC. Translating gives CASSRGHGETQYV.

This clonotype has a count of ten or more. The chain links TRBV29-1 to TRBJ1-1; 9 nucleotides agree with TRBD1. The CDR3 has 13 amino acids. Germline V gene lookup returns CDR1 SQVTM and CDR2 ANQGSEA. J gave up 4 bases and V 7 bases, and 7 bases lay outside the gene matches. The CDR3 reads CSAPMTGGTEAFF. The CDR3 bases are TGCAGCGCCCCTATGACAGGGGGCACTGAAGCTTTCTTT.

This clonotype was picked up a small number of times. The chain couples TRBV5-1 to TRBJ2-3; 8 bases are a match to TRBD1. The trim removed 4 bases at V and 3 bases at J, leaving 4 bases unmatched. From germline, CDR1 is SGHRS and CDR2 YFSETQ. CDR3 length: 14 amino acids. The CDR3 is CASSQDRATDTQYF. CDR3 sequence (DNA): TGCGCCAGCAGCCAGGACAGGGCGACAGATACGCAGTATTTT.

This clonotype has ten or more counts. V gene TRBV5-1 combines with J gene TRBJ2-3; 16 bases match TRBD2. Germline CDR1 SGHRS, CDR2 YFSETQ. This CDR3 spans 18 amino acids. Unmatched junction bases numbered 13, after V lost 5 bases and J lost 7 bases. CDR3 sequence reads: CASRGTSGGVLGQNTQYF. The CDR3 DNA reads TGCGCCAGCAGGGGGACTAGCGGGGGGGTCTTGGGCCAAAATACGCAGTATTTT.

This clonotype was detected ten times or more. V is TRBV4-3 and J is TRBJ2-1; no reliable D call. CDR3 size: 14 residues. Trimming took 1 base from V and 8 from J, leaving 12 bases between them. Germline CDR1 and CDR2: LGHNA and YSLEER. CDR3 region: CASSQGGGGYEQFF. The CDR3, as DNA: TGCGCCAGCAGCCAAGGCGGCGGCGGATATGAGCAGTTCTTC.

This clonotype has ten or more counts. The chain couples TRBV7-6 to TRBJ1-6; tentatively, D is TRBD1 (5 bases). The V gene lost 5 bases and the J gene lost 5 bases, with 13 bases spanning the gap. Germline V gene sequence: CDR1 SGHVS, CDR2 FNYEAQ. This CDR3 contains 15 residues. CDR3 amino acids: CASSPGDGDNSPLHF. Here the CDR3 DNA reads TGTGCCAGCAGCCCCGGGGACGGAGATAATTCACCCCTCCACTTT.

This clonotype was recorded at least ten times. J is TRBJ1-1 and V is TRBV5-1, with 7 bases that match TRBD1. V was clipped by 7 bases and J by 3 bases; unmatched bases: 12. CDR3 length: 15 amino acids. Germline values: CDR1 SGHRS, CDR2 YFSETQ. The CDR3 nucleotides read TGCGCCAGCGGTGTACAGGGGCAGGGGGACACTGAAGCTTTCTTT. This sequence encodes CASGVQGQGDTEAFF.

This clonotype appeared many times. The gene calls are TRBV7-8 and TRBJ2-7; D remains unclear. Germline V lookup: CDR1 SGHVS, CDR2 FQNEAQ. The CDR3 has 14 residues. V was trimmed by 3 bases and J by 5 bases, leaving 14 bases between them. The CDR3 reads CASSLGRNLDEQYF. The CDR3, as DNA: TGTGCCAGCAGCTTGGGCAGGAATCTCGACGAGCAGTACTTC.

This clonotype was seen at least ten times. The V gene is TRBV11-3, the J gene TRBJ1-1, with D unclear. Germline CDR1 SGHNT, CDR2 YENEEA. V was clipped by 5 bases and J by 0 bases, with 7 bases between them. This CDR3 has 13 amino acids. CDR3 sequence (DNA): TGTGCCAGCAGCCGTTCCATGAACACTGAAGCTTTCTTT. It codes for CASSRSMNTEAFF. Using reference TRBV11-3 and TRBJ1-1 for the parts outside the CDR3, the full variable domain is EAGVVQSPRYKIIEKKQPVAFWCNPISGHNTLYWYLQNLGQGPELLIRYENEEAVDDSQLPKDRFSAERLKGVDSTLKIQPAELGDSAVYLCASSRSMNTEAFFGQGTRLTVV.

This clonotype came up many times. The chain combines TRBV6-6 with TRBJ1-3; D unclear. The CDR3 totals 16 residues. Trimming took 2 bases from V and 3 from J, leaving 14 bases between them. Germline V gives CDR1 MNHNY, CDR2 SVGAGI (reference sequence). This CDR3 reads CASSYVAAGGGNTIYF. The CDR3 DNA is TGTGCCAGCAGTTACGTGGCAGCCGGCGGTGGAAACACCATATATTTT.

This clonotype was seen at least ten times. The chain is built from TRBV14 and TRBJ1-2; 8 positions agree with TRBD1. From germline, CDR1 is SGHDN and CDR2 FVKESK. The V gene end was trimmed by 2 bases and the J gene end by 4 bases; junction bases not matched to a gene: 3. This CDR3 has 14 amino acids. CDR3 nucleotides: TGTGCCAGCAGCCAAACAGGGGGTACCTATGGCTACACCTTC. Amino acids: CASSQTGGTYGYTF.

The DNA for the CDR3 is TGTGCCAGCAGCTTAGTCTTTAAAGTGACCCAGTACTTC. Protein product: CASSLVFKVTQYF. This chain connects TRBV7-2 to TRBJ2-5; D remains unclear. Germline CDR1 is SGHTA and CDR2 is FQGNSA. The CDR3 runs 13 residues. Trimming cost V 1 base and J 7 bases, with 10 bases left between them.